The entry below gives a single TCR beta chain sequence along with its context. Sequencing was performed with immunoSEQ multiplex PCR; in TCRdb, only in-frame clones are kept and a portion is missing. The sample holds around 50,000 clones, approximately 88% seen once. This sample is part of a study of blood T cell repertoires in COVID-19. Overall study context: Material from acute and convalescent COVID-19 was sourced from the United States, Italy and Spain.

CDR1 MNHEY and CDR2 SMNVEV come from the germline V gene (reference sequence). The CDR3 has 16 residues. Trimming took 5 bases from V and 0 from J; bases not matched to a gene: 7. This TCR derives from a human donor in a cohort sampled during active COVID-19. J is TRBJ1-2 and V is TRBV27; 9 nucleotides match TRBD1. Sequenced input: peripheral blood. The CDR3 DNA reads as TGTGCCAGCAGTCGAACAGGGGGCGGATCTAACTATGGCTACACCTTC. This encodes CASSRTGGGSNYGYTF.